The rows below give T cell receptor beta chains drawn from one sample of a study of beta chain features in type 1 diabetes. Profiled with immunoSEQ multiplex PCR; TCRdb holds only in-frame clones, not every one. Here the sample spans more than 30,000 clones, 64% being singletons. Material: Tregs from blood. All receptors derive from a woman aged 25 to 39 in good health. CDR3s include the opening cysteine and the closing phenylalanine or tryptophan. Each record gives: V gene, J gene, clone size, CDR3 length, D gene, CDR3 DNA, CDR3 protein. The D gene is left open where the match is weak. Size is stated for part of the rows, as once, few or many counts, or as a class when the clone is expanded.

TRBV4-3	TRBJ2-1	few	16	TRBD2	TGCGCCAGCAGCCAAGGGGCGCCTAGCGGGATTTATGAGCAGTTCTTC	CASSQGAPSGIYEQFF
TRBV4-3	TRBJ2-7	few	15	-	TGCGCCAGCAGCCGACTTTTGGGAGGCGGCTACGAGCAGTACTTC	CASSRLLGGGYEQYF
TRBV30	TRBJ2-5	-	14	-	TGTGCCTGGAGTGTACTAAGAGCCGTGGAGACCCAGTACTTC	CAWSVLRAVETQYF
TRBV5-4	TRBJ2-7	few	14	TRBD1	TGTGCCAGCAGCTTGGAGGGACAGGGGTACGAGCAGTACTTC	CASSLEGQGYEQYF
TRBV4-3	TRBJ1-4	-	16	TRBD1	TGCGCCAGCAGCCAAGATCTGGGACAGGGAAATGAAAAACTGTTTTTT	CASSQDLGQGNEKLFF
TRBV7-3	TRBJ2-3	-	17	TRBD2	TGTGCCAGCAGCTTAATGGGACTAGCGGGAGTGACAGATACGCAGTATTTT	CASSLMGLAGVTDTQYF
TRBV19	TRBJ2-1	once	14	TRBD2	TGTGCCAGTAGTATGGTAGCGGGGCACAATGAGCAGTTCTTC	CASSMVAGHNEQFF
TRBV7-9	TRBJ2-3	-	15	TRBD2	TGTGCCAGCAGCTCTACTAGCGGGAGCCCAGATACGCAGTATTTT	CASSSTSGSPDTQYF
TRBV10-3	TRBJ2-3	-	17	-	TGTGCCATCAGTGAGCCTCTGGGGGGGGCTAGCACAGATACGCAGTATTTT	CAISEPLGGASTDTQYF
TRBV5-1	TRBJ2-3	-	16	-	TGCGCCAGCAGCTTGCCCCGGACTGGGGGCACAGATACGCAGTATTTT	CASSLPRTGGTDTQYF
TRBV7-2	TRBJ1-4	-	13	-	TGTGCCAGCAGCTTAGGGGGAGGGGAAAAACTGTTTTTT	CASSLGGGEKLFF
TRBV9	TRBJ2-5	-	18	TRBD2	TGTGCCAGCAGCGTTTCGGCCGGGACTAGCGGGACACAAGAGACCCAGTACTTC	CASSVSAGTSGTQETQYF
TRBV5-1	TRBJ2-7	-	13	-	TGCGCCAGCAGCTTGAGAAGGGGCTACGAGCAGTACTTC	CASSLRRGYEQYF
TRBV9	TRBJ2-5	-	17	-	TGTGCCAGCAGCGTAGCTATATCGGGTCAGTACCAAGAGACCCAGTACTTC	CASSVAISGQYQETQYF
TRBV11-2	TRBJ2-4	-	19	TRBD2	TGTGCCAGCAGCTTAGAACTAGCGGGAGGGTGGCTATCCAAAAACATTCAGTACTTC	CASSLELAGGWLSKNIQYF
TRBV29-1	TRBJ2-7	-	14	TRBD1	TGCAGCGTTGCGGGGGACAGGGGCTCCTACGAGCAGTACTTC	CSVAGDRGSYEQYF
TRBV6-5	TRBJ2-1	-	15	-	TGTGCCAGCAGTTACATGGACACCCTTAACAATGAGCAGTTCTTC	CASSYMDTLNNEQFF
TRBV7-3	TRBJ2-1	-	14	TRBD2	TGTGCCAGCAGCAAGACTAGCGGGAGCAATGAGCAGTTCTTC	CASSKTSGSNEQFF
TRBV6-5	TRBJ2-7	-	15	TRBD2	TGTGCCAGCAGTTTAGCGGGAGGACCTACCTACGAGCAGTACTTC	CASSLAGGPTYEQYF
TRBV28	TRBJ2-3	few	15	TRBD1	TGTGCCAGCAGTTCTTTGACAGGGGGCGACGATACGCAGTATTTT	CASSSLTGGDDTQYF
TRBV5-1	TRBJ2-2	few	17	TRBD2	TGCGCCAGCAGCTTCGCTAGCGGGAGGGGCAACACCGGGGAGCTGTTTTTT	CASSFASGRGNTGELFF
TRBV11-2	TRBJ2-5	-	13	TRBD1	TGTGCCAGCAGCAAGGGGGCTGGGGAGACCCAGTACTTC	CASSKGAGETQYF
TRBV7-2	TRBJ2-5	-	14	TRBD1	TGTGCCAGCAGCTTATGGGGACAGCAAGAGACCCAGTACTTC	CASSLWGQQETQYF
TRBV5-1	TRBJ2-5	-	14	TRBD1	TGCGCCAGCAGCATTGGACAGGGTCAAGAGACCCAGTACTTC	CASSIGQGQETQYF
TRBV27	TRBJ1-1	-	14	-	TGTGCCAGCAGTTTATCCCCCCGGAACACTGAAGCTTTCTTT	CASSLSPRNTEAFF
TRBV7-2	TRBJ1-5	-	17	-	TGTGCCAGCAGCCCACCCAACCCGGGGAGTGGCAATCAGCCCCAGCATTTT	CASSPPNPGSGNQPQHF
TRBV7-2	TRBJ2-7	-	13	TRBD1	TGTGCCAGCAGGGGACAGGGAGGGTACGAGCAGTACTTC	CASRGQGGYEQYF
TRBV10-3	TRBJ2-7	-	13	-	TGTGCCATCAGGCTCACAGCAACCTACGAGCAGTACTTC	CAIRLTATYEQYF
TRBV7-9	TRBJ2-1	-	12	-	TGTGCCAGCAGCGCGAACTACAATGAGCAGTTCTTC	CASSANYNEQFF
TRBV4-2	TRBJ2-1	-	15	-	TGTGCCAGCAGCCAAGAACCGCGGACAATTAATGAGCAGTTCTTC	CASSQEPRTINEQFF
TRBV5-1	TRBJ2-1	-	15	-	TGCGCCAGCAGCTTGTACGACACCGGCTACAATGAGCAGTTCTTC	CASSLYDTGYNEQFF
TRBV7-2	TRBJ2-7	-	15	-	TGTGCCAGCAGCCAGGAGGATGTGGACTTCTACGAGCAGTACTTC	CASSQEDVDFYEQYF
TRBV4-2	TRBJ1-2	once	15	-	TGTGCCAGCAGCCAAGGTCGGTTAGCTAACTATGGCTACACCTTC	CASSQGRLANYGYTF
TRBV7-3	TRBJ2-1	few	14	TRBD2	TGTGCCAGCAGCTTAGGACTAGATGGTAATGAGCAGTTCTTC	CASSLGLDGNEQFF
TRBV9	TRBJ2-1	-	16	TRBD2	TGTGCCAGCAGCTTAACCGGGACTAGCGGCTACAATGAGCAGTTCTTC	CASSLTGTSGYNEQFF
TRBV7-2	TRBJ2-3	-	15	TRBD1	TGTGCCAGCAGCTTAGAGGGACAGAGCACAGATACGCAGTATTTT	CASSLEGQSTDTQYF
TRBV19	TRBJ2-1	-	16	TRBD2	TGTGCCAGTAGTATAACTAGCGGGAGGAACTACAATGAGCAGTTCTTC	CASSITSGRNYNEQFF
TRBV4-2	TRBJ2-5	-	17	TRBD2	TGTGCCAGCAGCCTAGACGCCGGGACTAGGTATTTTGGGACCCAGTACTTC	CASSLDAGTRYFGTQYF
TRBV19	TRBJ1-2	-	13	TRBD1	TGTGCCAGTAGGCCGACAGGGGTCTATGGCTACACCTTC	CASRPTGVYGYTF
TRBV5-1	TRBJ2-2	few	15	-	TGCGCCAGCAGCTCCCCGGGGTTGAACACCGGGGAGCTGTTTTTT	CASSSPGLNTGELFF
TRBV7-9	TRBJ1-2	-	13	-	TGTGCCAGCAGCTCGCAGCTTAGAGGGCTGTCGGTCTTC	CASSSQLRGLSVF
TRBV18	TRBJ2-7	-	13	-	TGTGCCAGCTTAGAACAGGAAGGTTTCGAGCAGTACTTC	CASLEQEGFEQYF
TRBV28	TRBJ1-5	once	15	-	TGTGCCAGCAGTGTAACAGGTGGGAGCAATCAGCCCCAGCATTTT	CASSVTGGSNQPQHF
TRBV18	TRBJ2-2	-	13	TRBD1	TGTGCCAGCTCAACAGGGGTTACCGGGGAGCTGTTTTTT	CASSTGVTGELFF
TRBV6-5	TRBJ2-1	-	12	TRBD2	TGTGCCAGCAGGACTAGCAGAGATGAGCAGTTCTTC	CASRTSRDEQFF
TRBV4-3	TRBJ2-3	few	16	TRBD2	TGCGCCAGCAGCCATACACTAGCGGGATCCACAGATACGCAGTATTTT	CASSHTLAGSTDTQYF
TRBV29-1	TRBJ2-5	-	15	TRBD2	TGCAGCGTTGGTTCTAGCGGGAGGGTTCAGGAGACCCAGTACTTC	CSVGSSGRVQETQYF
TRBV11-2	TRBJ1-1	-	13	-	TGTGCCAGCAGCTTAGTCAGGAACACTGAAGCTTTCTTT	CASSLVRNTEAFF
TRBV2	TRBJ2-7	few	14	TRBD1	TGTGCCAGCAGTGGAGGCAGGGGGATCGACGAGCAGTACTTC	CASSGGRGIDEQYF
TRBV27	TRBJ2-7	-	13	-	TGTGCCAGCAGTCTTGTCGCGGGCTACGAGCAGTACTTC	CASSLVAGYEQYF
TRBV5-1	TRBJ2-6	-	16	-	TGCGCCAGCAGCTGGTCCCCCGGCTCTGGGGCCAACGTCCTGACTTTC	CASSWSPGSGANVLTF
TRBV7-2	TRBJ1-2	-	17	TRBD1	TGTGCCAGCAGCTTAGTGGGGACAGCGTTCAATAACTATGGCTACACCTTC	CASSLVGTAFNNYGYTF
TRBV7-2	TRBJ2-7	few	16	TRBD2	TGTGCCAGCAGCTCGGGACTAGCGGGAGTGAGCTACGAGCAGTACTTC	CASSSGLAGVSYEQYF
TRBV4-1	TRBJ2-1	-	15	TRBD2	TGCGCCAGCAGCTCTACTAGCGGGACCTACAATGAGCAGTTCTTC	CASSSTSGTYNEQFF
TRBV5-1	TRBJ2-3	-	14	-	TGCGCCAGCAGCTTGGTCGCGGGACCGCATACGCAGTATTTT	CASSLVAGPHTQYF
TRBV19	TRBJ1-1	-	16	TRBD1	TGTGCCAGTACGTCAACCCCCGGGACAGGGCGAACTGAAGCTTTCTTT	CASTSTPGTGRTEAFF